Sequencing of this TCR beta chain was carried out in a study of T cell repertoires in cytomegalovirus infection. The study, taken as a whole, reports: The ex vivo response showed dominance by HLA-C-restricted CMV-specific TCR beta clonotypes.

MiXCR, applied by TCRdb to the reads, yields one record per CDR3 protein. Seen here are more than 150,000 distinct CDR3 sequences, roughly a fifth observed once, and the top ten hold approximately 2.9%. The CDR3 length is 14 residues. V lost 5 bases to trimming and J lost 8 bases, with 15 bases between them. CDR1 and CDR2 (germline): MNHNS, SASEGT. This clonotype has a count of ten or more. What it binds is not known. The sequenced sample consisted of PBMCs. V usage is TRBV6-1 and J usage is TRBJ1-4; TRBD1 is a possible D gene (5 bases). The receptor's source is a human donor in good health (CMV status not recorded). Some clones in this sample may be carry-over from other donors' samples. The CDR3 reads CASSPVGGDEKLFF. The CDR3 nucleotides read TGTGCCAGCAGTCCCGTTGGGGGTGACGAAAAACTGTTTTTT.